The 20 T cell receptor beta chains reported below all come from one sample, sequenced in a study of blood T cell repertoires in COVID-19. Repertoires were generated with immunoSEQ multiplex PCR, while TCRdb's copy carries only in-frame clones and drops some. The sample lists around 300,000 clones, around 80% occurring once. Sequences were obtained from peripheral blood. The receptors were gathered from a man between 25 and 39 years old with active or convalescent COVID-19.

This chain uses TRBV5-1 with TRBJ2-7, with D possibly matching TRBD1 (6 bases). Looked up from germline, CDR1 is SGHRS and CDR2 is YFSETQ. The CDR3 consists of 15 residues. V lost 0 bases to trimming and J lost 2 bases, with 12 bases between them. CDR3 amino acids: CASSLAPGATYEQYF. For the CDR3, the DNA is TGCGCCAGCAGCTTGGCTCCAGGGGCAACCTACGAGCAGTACTTC.

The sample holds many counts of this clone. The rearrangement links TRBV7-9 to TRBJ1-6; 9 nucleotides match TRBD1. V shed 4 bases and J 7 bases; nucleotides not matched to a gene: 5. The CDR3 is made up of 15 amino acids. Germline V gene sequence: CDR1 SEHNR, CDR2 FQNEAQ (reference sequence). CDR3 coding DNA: TGTGCCAGCAGCTCAGGGACAGGGAAGAATTCACCCCTCCACTTT. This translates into CASSSGTGKNSPLHF.

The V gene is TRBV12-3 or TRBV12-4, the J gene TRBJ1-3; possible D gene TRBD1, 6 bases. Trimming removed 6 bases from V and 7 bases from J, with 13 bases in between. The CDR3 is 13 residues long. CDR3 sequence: CASSPTGGNTIYF. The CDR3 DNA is TGTGCCAGCAGCCCGACAGGCGGGAACACCATATATTTT.

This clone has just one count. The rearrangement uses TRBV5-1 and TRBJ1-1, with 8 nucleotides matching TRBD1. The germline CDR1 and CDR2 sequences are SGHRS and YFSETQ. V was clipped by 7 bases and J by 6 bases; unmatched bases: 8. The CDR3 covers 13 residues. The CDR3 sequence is CASGRQGTPEAFF. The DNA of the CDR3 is TGCGCCAGCGGCCGACAGGGGACGCCTGAAGCTTTCTTT.

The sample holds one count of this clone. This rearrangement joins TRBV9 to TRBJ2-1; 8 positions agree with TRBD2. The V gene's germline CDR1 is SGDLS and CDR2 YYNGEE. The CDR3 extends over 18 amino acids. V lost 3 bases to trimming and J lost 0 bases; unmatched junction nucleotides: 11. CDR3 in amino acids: CASSGPLSGVSSYNEQFF. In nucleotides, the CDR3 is TGTGCCAGCAGCGGACCTCTTAGCGGGGTAAGCTCCTACAATGAGCAGTTCTTC.

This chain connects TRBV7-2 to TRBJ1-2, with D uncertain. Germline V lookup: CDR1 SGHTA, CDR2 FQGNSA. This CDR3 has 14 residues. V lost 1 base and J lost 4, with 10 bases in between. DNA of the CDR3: TGTGCCAGCAGCTTAGAGAACAGAATCTATGGCTACACCTTC. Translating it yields CASSLENRIYGYTF. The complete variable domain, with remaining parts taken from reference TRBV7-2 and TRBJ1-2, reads GAGVSQSPSNKVTEKGKDVELRCDPISGHTALYWYRQSLGQGLEFLIYFQGNSAPDKSGLPSDRFSAERTGGSVSTLTIQRTQQEDSAVYLCASSLENRIYGYTFGSGTRLTVV.

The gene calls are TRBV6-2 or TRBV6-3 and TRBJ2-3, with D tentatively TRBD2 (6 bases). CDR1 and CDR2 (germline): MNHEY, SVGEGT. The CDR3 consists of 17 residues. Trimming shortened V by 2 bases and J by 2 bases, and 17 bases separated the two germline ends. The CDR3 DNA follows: TGTGCCAGCAGTTACGTCTATGTTGGCGGGAACACAGATACGCAGTATTTT. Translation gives CASSYVYVGGNTDTQYF.

CDR3 sequence: CASSFPSRWTEAFF. The CDR3 nucleotides read TGTGCCAGCAGCTTCCCCTCGCGCTGGACTGAAGCTTTCTTT. The rearrangement links TRBV7-2 to TRBJ1-1; D is unclear. This CDR3 has 14 residues. V was trimmed by 3 bases and J by 5 bases, leaving 13 bases between them. In germline, CDR1 is SGHTA, CDR2 FQGNSA.

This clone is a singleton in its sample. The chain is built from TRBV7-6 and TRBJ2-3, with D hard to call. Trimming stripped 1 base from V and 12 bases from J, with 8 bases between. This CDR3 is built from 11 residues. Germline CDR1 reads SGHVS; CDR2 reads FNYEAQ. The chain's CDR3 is CASSLDRQQYF. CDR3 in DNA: TGTGCCAGCAGCTTAGACCGACAACAGTATTTT. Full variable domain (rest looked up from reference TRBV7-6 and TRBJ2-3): GAGVSQSPRYKVTKRGQDVALRCDPISGHVSLYWYRQALGQGPEFLTYFNYEAQQDKSGLPNDRFSAERPEGSISTLTIQRTEQRDSAMYRCASSLDRQQYFGPGTRLTVL.

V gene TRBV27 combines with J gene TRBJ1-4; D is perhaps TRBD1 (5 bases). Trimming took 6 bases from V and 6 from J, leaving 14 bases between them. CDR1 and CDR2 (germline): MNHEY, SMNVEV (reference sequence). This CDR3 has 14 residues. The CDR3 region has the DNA TGTGCCAGCAGGCCGGGGAGGGGCTATGAAAAACTGTTTTTT. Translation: CASRPGRGYEKLFF.

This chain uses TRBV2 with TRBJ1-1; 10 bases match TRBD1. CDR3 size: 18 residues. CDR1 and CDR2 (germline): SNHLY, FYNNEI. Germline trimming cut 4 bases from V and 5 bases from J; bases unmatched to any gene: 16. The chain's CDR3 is CASSAGWGTGVLVTEAFF. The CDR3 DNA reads TGTGCCAGCAGTGCAGGGTGGGGGACAGGGGTGTTAGTGACTGAAGCTTTCTTT.

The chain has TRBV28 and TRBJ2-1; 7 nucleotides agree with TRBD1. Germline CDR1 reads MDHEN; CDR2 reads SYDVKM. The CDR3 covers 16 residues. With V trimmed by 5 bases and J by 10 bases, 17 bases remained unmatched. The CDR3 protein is CASSTHRGAPRREQFF. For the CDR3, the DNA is TGTGCCAGCAGTACACACAGGGGCGCCCCGCGCCGGGAGCAGTTCTTC.

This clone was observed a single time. The CDR3 protein is CASSQSREGNTIYF. The CDR3 coding sequence is TGTGCCAGCAGCCAATCGAGGGAAGGAAACACCATATATTTT. The chain is built from TRBV16 and TRBJ1-3; no reliable D call. The CDR3 contains 14 residues. Trimming took off 0 bases at V and 4 bases at J, with 7 bases between the two ends. Per germline, CDR1 KGHSY and CDR2 FQNENV.

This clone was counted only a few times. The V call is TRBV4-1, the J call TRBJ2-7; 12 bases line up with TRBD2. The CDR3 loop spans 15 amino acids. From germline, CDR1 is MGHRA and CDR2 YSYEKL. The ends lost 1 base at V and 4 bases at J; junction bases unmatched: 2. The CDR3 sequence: CASSQGLAGEYEQYF. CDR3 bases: TGCGCCAGCAGCCAAGGACTAGCGGGGGAGTACGAGCAGTACTTC.

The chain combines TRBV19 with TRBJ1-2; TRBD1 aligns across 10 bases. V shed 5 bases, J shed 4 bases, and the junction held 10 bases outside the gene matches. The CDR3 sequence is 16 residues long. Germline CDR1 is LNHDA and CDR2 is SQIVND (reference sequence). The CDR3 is CASSPATGGAFYGYTF. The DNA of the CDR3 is TGTGCCAGTAGTCCTGCGACAGGGGGCGCTTTCTATGGCTACACCTTC. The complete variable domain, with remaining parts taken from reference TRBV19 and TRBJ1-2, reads DGGITQSPKYLFRKEGQNVTLSCEQNLNHDAMYWYRQDPGQGLRLIYYSQIVNDFQKGDIAEGYSVSREKKESFPLTVTSAQKNPTAFYLCASSPATGGAFYGYTFGSGTRLTVV.

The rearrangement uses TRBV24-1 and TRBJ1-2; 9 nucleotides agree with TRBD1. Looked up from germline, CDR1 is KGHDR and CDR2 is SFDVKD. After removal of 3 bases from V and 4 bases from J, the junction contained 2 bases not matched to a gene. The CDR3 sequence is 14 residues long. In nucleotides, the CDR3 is TGTGCCACCAGTGATCCACAGGGGGCCTATGGCTACACCTTC. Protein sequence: CATSDPQGAYGYTF.

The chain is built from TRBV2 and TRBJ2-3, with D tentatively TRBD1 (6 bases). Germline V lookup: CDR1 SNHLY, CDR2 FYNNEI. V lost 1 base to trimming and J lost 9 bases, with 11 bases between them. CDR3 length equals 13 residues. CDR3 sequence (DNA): TGTGCCAGCAGTGAAGAGGGGGACGGCACGCAGTATTTT. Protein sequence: CASSEEGDGTQYF.

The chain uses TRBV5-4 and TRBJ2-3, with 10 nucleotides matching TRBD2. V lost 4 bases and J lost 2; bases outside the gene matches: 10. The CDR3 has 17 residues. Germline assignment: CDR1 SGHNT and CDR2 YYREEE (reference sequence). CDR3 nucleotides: TGTGCCAGCAGCCGGAGCGGGAGGGCCCTCGACACAGATACGCAGTATTTT. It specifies CASSRSGRALDTDTQYF.

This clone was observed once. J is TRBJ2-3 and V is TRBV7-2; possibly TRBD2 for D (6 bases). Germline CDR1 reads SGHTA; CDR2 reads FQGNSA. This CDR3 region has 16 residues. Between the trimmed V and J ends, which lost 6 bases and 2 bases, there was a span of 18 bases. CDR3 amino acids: CASRDNSRGYTDTQYF. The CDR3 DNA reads TGTGCCAGCAGGGACAACTCGCGGGGATACACAGATACGCAGTATTTT.

DNA for the CDR3: TGTGCCAGCAGTCCCACCGGGACAGTTAACACCGGGGAGCTGTTTTTT. Amino acid sequence: CASSPTGTVNTGELFF. The chain couples TRBV27 to TRBJ2-2, with TRBD1 matching 7 bases. Germline values: CDR1 MNHEY, CDR2 SMNVEV (reference sequence). The CDR3 has 16 residues. Germline trimming cut 5 bases from V and 2 bases from J; bases unmatched to any gene: 8.